The 19 T cell receptor beta chains given below trace back to one sample, sequenced in a study of Tregs in tolerant kidney transplant recipients. The protocol was immunoSEQ multiplex PCR, while the TCRdb copy is restricted to in-frame clones and leaves out a portion. Of 90,000 to 120,000 clones listed, around 90% are singletons. Here the sequenced sample was CD4+ T cells from blood, taken before the transplant. These receptors were obtained from a human donor who received a combined kidney and bone marrow transplant.

The chain has TRBV7-2 and TRBJ2-1; TRBD2 is a possible D gene (5 bases). There are 12 residues in the CDR3. Trimming removed 5 bases from V and 8 bases from J, with 10 bases in between. The germline V gene has CDR1 SGHTA and CDR2 FQGNSA. CDR3 in DNA: TGTGCCAGCAGCCAGGAAGCGGATGAGCAGTTCTTC. Amino acid sequence: CASSQEADEQFF.

This chain uses TRBV14 with TRBJ1-2; D perhaps matches TRBD1 (5 bases). Germline V gene data show CDR1 as SGHDN and CDR2 as FVKESK. This CDR3 comprises 16 residues. The ends were cut back, 3 bases at V and 1 base at J, with 15 bases in the middle. This CDR3 reads CASSQRQLLSNYGYTF. The DNA for the CDR3 is TGTGCCAGCAGCCAGCGACAGCTACTCAGTAACTATGGCTACACCTTC.

V is TRBV4-1 and J is TRBJ1-2; D call uncertain. Germline V CDR1 and CDR2: MGHRA, YSYEKL. V was cut by 4 bases and J by 1 base, with 13 bases left in between. The length of the CDR3 is 15 residues. DNA for the CDR3: TGCGCCAGCAGCCTAGCTCCCAGCAATAACTATGGCTACACCTTC. This codes for CASSLAPSNNYGYTF.

The chain employs TRBV4-3 and TRBJ2-1; TRBD1 aligns across 8 bases. Germline V gives CDR1 LGHNA, CDR2 YSLEER. The length of the CDR3 is 15 residues. After removal of 5 bases from V and 2 bases from J, the junction contained 5 bases not matched to a gene. The CDR3 nucleotides are TGCGCCAGCAGCGTACAGGGGGATCCCTACAATGAGCAGTTCTTC. Translation gives CASSVQGDPYNEQFF.

The rearrangement joins TRBV2 to TRBJ1-1, with a tentative D call TRBD1 (5 bases). From germline, CDR1 is SNHLY and CDR2 FYNNEI. The CDR3 is made up of 13 amino acids. Trimming took off 4 bases at V and 1 base at J, with 7 bases between the two ends. The CDR3 sequence is CASSVGGNTEAFF. Here the CDR3 DNA reads TGTGCCAGCAGTGTGGGGGGGAACACTGAAGCTTTCTTT.

The gene calls are TRBV14 and TRBJ2-5; D may be TRBD1 (7 bases). CDR3 size: 17 residues. The V end was cut by 6 bases, the J end by 2 bases, with 22 bases between. Germline CDR1 SGHDN, CDR2 FVKESK. This CDR3 is CASSQMRDSANQETQYF. The CDR3 DNA follows: TGTGCCAGCAGTCAGATGCGGGACAGCGCGAATCAAGAGACCCAGTACTTC.

This chain joins TRBV15 and TRBJ1-2; tentatively, D is TRBD1 (5 bases). Trimming left V 3 bases short and J 3 bases short, with 11 bases between. The CDR3 consists of 14 residues. The V gene's germline CDR1 is LNHNV and CDR2 YYDKDF (reference sequence). The CDR3 region is CATSSRGRDYGYTF. DNA of the CDR3: TGTGCCACCAGCAGTCGGGGGAGGGACTATGGCTACACCTTC.

This chain uses TRBV30 with TRBJ2-5; 11 positions match TRBD2. The germline V gene encodes CDR1 GTSNPN and CDR2 SVGIG (reference sequence). V was clipped by 3 bases and J by 2 bases; unmatched bases: 5. The CDR3 extends over 15 amino acids. Here the CDR3 reads CAWSPGTSGQETQYF. The CDR3 DNA follows: TGTGCCTGGAGCCCCGGGACTAGCGGACAAGAGACCCAGTACTTC.

V gene TRBV7-8 combines with J gene TRBJ2-7; 7 positions agree with TRBD2. In germline, CDR1 is SGHVS, CDR2 FQNEAQ. Trimming at V came to 3 bases and at J to 0 bases, leaving 5 bases not matched to a gene. The CDR3 runs to 15 residues. CDR3 nucleotide sequence: TGTGCCAGCAGCTTCCAGCGGGATGTCTCCTACGAGCAGTACTTC. Translation gives CASSFQRDVSYEQYF. The entire variable domain, with the rest obtained from reference TRBV7-8 and TRBJ2-7, is as follows: GAGVSQSPRYKVAKRGQDVALRCDPISGHVSLFWYQQALGQGPEFLTYFQNEAQLDKSGLPSDRFFAERPEGSVSTLKIQRTQQEDSAVYLCASSFQRDVSYEQYFGPGTRLTVT.

The genes are TRBV27 and TRBJ1-5, with 8 bases lining up with TRBD1. Trimming removed 3 bases from V and 9 bases from J; junction bases left unmatched: 4. The CDR3 is 13 amino acids. Per germline, CDR1 MNHEY and CDR2 SMNVEV (reference sequence). DNA of the CDR3: TGTGCCAGCAGTTTGGACAGGGAGTTGCCCCAGCATTTT. It codes for CASSLDRELPQHF.

V gene TRBV2 combines with J gene TRBJ2-7, with 8 bases identical to TRBD2. CDR3 length: 13 residues. Germline values: CDR1 SNHLY, CDR2 FYNNEI. The V gene end was trimmed by 4 bases and the J gene end by 7 bases; junction bases not matched to a gene: 6. CDR3 bases: TGTGCCAGCAGTGCGGGGGGGCTAGGGGAGCAGTACTTC. Translating gives CASSAGGLGEQYF.

J is TRBJ1-2 and V is TRBV15; D not certain. The CDR3 is made up of 13 amino acids. V was trimmed by 3 bases and J by 4 bases, leaving 9 bases between them. Germline V gene data show CDR1 as LNHNV and CDR2 as YYDKDF (reference sequence). The CDR3 loop is CATSRTEIYGYTF. In DNA form, the CDR3 reads TGTGCCACCAGCAGGACTGAGATCTATGGCTACACCTTC.

The V and J genes are TRBV10-2 and TRBJ2-1; TRBD2 matches 12 bases. Trimming at V came to 5 bases and at J to 0 bases, leaving 8 bases not matched to a gene. The CDR3 runs 18 residues. The V gene's germline CDR1 is WSHSY and CDR2 SAAADI. CDR3 DNA sequence: TGCGCCAGCAGTTGGACTAGCGGGGTCATAAGCTCCTACAATGAGCAGTTCTTC. Its protein product is CASSWTSGVISSYNEQFF.

The DNA for the CDR3 is TGTGCCAGCACCCCGACAGGCCCGTCGACCTTC. Its translation: CASTPTGPSTF. V gene TRBV2 combines with J gene TRBJ1-2, with a weak D call TRBD1 (6 bases). There are 11 residues in the CDR3. V dropped 7 bases and J dropped 14 bases, with 17 bases sitting between them. The germline V gene encodes CDR1 SNHLY and CDR2 FYNNEI.

The CDR3 loop reads CASSHRDRGRGTEAFF. CDR3 in DNA: TGTGCCAGCAGTCACCGGGACAGGGGGCGCGGGACTGAAGCTTTCTTT. The chain employs TRBV25-1 and TRBJ1-1; TRBD1 matches 12 bases. The CDR3 covers 16 residues. V trimming: 5 bases; J trimming: 5 bases; junction bases outside the gene matches: 9. Germline loops: CDR1 MGHDK, CDR2 SYGVNS.

The V and J genes are TRBV30 and TRBJ2-2; the D gene is possibly TRBD2 (5 bases). Germline values: CDR1 GTSNPN, CDR2 SVGIG (reference sequence). This CDR3 is 16 amino acids long. With 0 bases removed from V and 7 bases from J, the gap between germline ends came to 18 bases. CDR3 in DNA: TGTGCCTGGAGTGTAAGAGAACTCGGGAAGGACGGGGAGCTGTTTTTT. Residues: CAWSVRELGKDGELFF.

This chain joins TRBV6-1 and TRBJ2-3; D remains unclear. V gave up 2 bases and J gave up 0 bases, with 12 bases separating them. Germline CDR1 and CDR2: MNHNS and SASEGT. The CDR3 contains 16 residues. The chain's CDR3 is CASSEWPISSTDTQYF. The CDR3 coding sequence is TGTGCCAGCAGTGAATGGCCCATCTCCAGCACAGATACGCAGTATTTT.

This clone was recorded a few times. The rearrangement joins TRBV6-6 to TRBJ1-2; TRBD1 might be the D (6 bases). Trimming took 5 bases from V and 3 from J, leaving 13 bases between them. There are 14 residues in the CDR3. CDR1 and CDR2 from the germline V gene are MNHNY and SVGAGI (reference sequence). The CDR3 DNA sequence: TGTGCCAGCAGTCCCGGGGCAGGGGACTATGGCTACACCTTC. Protein: CASSPGAGDYGYTF.

This clone came up a few times. This chain links TRBV7-8 with TRBJ2-7; D may be TRBD2 (6 bases). Trimming removed 3 bases from V and 0 bases from J, with 9 bases in between. Germline CDR1 and CDR2: SGHVS and FQNEAQ. The CDR3 has 14 amino acids. In nucleotides, the CDR3 is TGTGCCAGCAGCTTTAGCGGTAGCTCCTACGAGCAGTACTTC. Encoded protein: CASSFSGSSYEQYF.